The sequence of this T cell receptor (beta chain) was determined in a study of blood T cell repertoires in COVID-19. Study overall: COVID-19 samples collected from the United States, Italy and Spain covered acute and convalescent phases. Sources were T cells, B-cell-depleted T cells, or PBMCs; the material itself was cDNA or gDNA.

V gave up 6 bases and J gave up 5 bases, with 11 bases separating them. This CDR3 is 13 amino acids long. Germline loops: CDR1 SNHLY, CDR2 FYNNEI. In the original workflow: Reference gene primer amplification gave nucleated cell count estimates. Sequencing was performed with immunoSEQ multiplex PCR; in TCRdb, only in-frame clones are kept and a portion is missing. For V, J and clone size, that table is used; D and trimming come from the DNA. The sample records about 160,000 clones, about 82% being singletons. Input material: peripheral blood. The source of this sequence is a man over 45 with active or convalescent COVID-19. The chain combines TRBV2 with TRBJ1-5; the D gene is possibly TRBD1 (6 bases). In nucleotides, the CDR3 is TGTGCCAGCAGGAAAGGGGGGGATCAGCCCCAGCATTTT. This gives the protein CASRKGGDQPQHF.